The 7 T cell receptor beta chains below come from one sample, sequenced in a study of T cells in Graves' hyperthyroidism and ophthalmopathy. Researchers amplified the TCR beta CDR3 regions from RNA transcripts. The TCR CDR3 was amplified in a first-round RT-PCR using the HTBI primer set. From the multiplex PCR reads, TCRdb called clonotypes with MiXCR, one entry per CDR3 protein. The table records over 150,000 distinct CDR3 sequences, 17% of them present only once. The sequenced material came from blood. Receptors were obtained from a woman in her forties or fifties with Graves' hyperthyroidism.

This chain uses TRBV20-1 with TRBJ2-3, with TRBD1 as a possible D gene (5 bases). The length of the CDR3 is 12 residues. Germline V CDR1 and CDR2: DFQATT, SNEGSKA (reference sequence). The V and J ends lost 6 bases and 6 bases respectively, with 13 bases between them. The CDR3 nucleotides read TGCAGTGCGGACACAGCAGGCGATACGCAGTATTTT. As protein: CSADTAGDTQYF.

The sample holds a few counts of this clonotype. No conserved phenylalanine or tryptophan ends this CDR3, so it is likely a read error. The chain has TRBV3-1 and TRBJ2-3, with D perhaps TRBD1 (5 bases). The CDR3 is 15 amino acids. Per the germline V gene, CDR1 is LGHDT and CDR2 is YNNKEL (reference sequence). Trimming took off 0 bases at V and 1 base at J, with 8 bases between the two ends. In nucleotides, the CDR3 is TGTGCCAGCAGCCAAGACAGGGATGGCACAGATACGCAGTATCTT. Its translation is CASSQDRDGTDTQYL.

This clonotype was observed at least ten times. The CDR3 here is CSASRGRKDEQYF. The CDR3 nucleotides read TGCAGTGCTAGCCGGGGCCGAAAGGACGAGCAGTACTTC. The chain couples TRBV20-1 to TRBJ2-7, with D perhaps being TRBD1 or TRBD2 (5 bases each). The CDR3 length is 13 residues. V lost 3 bases to trimming and J lost 5 bases, with 14 bases between them. CDR1 and CDR2 (germline): DFQATT, SNEGSKA (reference sequence).

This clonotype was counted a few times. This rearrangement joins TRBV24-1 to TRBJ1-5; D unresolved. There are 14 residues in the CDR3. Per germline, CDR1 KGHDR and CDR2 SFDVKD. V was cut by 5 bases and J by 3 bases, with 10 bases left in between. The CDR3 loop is CATSVAENNQPQHF. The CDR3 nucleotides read TGTGCCACCAGTGTGGCAGAGAACAATCAGCCCCAGCATTTT.

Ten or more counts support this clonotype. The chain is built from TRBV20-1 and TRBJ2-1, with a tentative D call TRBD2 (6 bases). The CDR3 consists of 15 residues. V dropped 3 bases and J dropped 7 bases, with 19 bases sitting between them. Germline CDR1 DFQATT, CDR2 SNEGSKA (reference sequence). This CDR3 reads CSARGGGTPLNEQFF. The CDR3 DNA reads TGCAGTGCTAGGGGTGGTGGGACTCCCTTGAATGAGCAGTTCTTC.

This CDR3 reads CASTLGGGLVGPSNTGELFF. The DNA of the CDR3 is TGTGCCAGCACCCTTGGGGGGGGACTAGTGGGGCCTTCGAACACCGGGGAGCTGTTTTTT. The V gene is TRBV11-3, the J gene TRBJ2-2; 8 nucleotides align to TRBD2. Germline V gives CDR1 SGHNT, CDR2 YENEEA. J was trimmed by 0 bases and V by 7 bases; bases with no gene match: 19. This CDR3 is 20 amino acids long.

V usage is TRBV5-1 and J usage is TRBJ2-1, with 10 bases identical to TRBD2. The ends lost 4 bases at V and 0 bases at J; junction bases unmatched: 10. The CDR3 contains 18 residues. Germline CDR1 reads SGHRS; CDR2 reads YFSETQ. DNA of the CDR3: TGCGCCAGCAGCCCCCATCGTAGCGGGAGGATCTCCTACAATGAGCAGTTCTTC. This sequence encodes CASSPHRSGRISYNEQFF.